One sample yielded the 31 T cell receptor beta chains listed below, sequenced in a study of OX40 agonist ivuxolimab in advanced cancers. Sequencing used immunoSEQ multiplex PCR; TCRdb keeps in-frame clones, though not all of them. Here the sample spans more than 20,000 clones, 84% being singletons. The source was CD4+ or CD8+ T cells sorted from blood, collected in a trial of the OX40 agonist ivuxolimab. These receptors all stem from an adult with an advanced solid tumor such as melanoma, head and neck, liver or kidney cancer.

The V call is TRBV5-4, the J call TRBJ2-7, with unresolved D. CDR1 is SGHNT and CDR2 is YYREEE in the germline V gene (reference sequence). The CDR3 runs to 12 residues. Trimming pared 1 base from V and 6 bases from J, leaving 8 bases between. CDR3 loop: CASSLWSGEQYF. In DNA form, the CDR3 reads TGTGCCAGCAGCTTGTGGTCCGGCGAGCAGTACTTC.

This chain joins TRBV7-9 and TRBJ2-3; perhaps TRBD2 as D (6 bases). V dropped 8 bases and J dropped 2 bases, with 11 bases sitting between them. Germline lookup yields CDR1 SEHNR and CDR2 FQNEAQ (reference sequence). The CDR3 has 13 residues. This chain's CDR3 is CASEGDFTDTQYF. DNA of the CDR3: TGTGCCAGCGAAGGGGACTTCACAGATACGCAGTATTTT.

This sequence joins TRBV6-5 and TRBJ1-5; 9 positions match TRBD1. This CDR3 has 14 amino acids. The V gene end was trimmed by 2 bases and the J gene end by 7 bases; junction bases not matched to a gene: 3. CDR1 MNHEY and CDR2 SVGAGI come from the germline V gene. This CDR3 is CASSYGQGLQPQHF. DNA of the CDR3: TGTGCCAGCAGTTACGGACAGGGGTTACAGCCCCAGCATTTT.

This clone was picked up one time. This chain links TRBV2 with TRBJ2-1; possibly TRBD1 for D (5 bases). Germline lookup yields CDR1 SNHLY and CDR2 FYNNEI. V was clipped by 8 bases and J by 6 bases, with 17 bases between them. This CDR3 contains 14 residues. CDR3 residues: CASRPDSNRNEQFF. CDR3 DNA: TGTGCCAGCCGACCCGACAGTAATCGCAATGAGCAGTTCTTC.

The chain recombines TRBV9 with TRBJ2-1; no firm D call. V lost 0 bases and J lost 5, with 9 bases in between. The length of the CDR3 is 14 residues. Germline CDR1 is SGDLS and CDR2 is YYNGEE. CDR3 region: CASSVALGDNEQFF. The DNA of the CDR3 is TGTGCCAGCAGCGTAGCTTTGGGTGACAATGAGCAGTTCTTC.

This sequence joins TRBV2 and TRBJ1-6, with no clear D. The CDR3 extends over 11 amino acids. V lost 5 bases and J 7 bases, leaving 3 bases between the germline ends. The germline V gene has CDR1 SNHLY and CDR2 FYNNEI. The CDR3 sequence is CASSLNSPLHF. CDR3 sequence (DNA): TGTGCCAGCAGTCTAAATTCACCCCTCCACTTT.

The chain carries TRBV15 and TRBJ2-5; possibly TRBD1 for D (6 bases). The germline gives CDR1 LNHNV, CDR2 YYDKDF (reference sequence). Trimming shortened V by 0 bases and J by 5 bases, and 7 bases separated the two germline ends. This CDR3 has 13 amino acids. In DNA, the CDR3 is TGTGCCACCAGCAGAGATCAGGGGGAGACCCAGTACTTC. This translates into CATSRDQGETQYF.

The V and J genes are TRBV5-1 and TRBJ1-4; D call uncertain. Germline V gene sequence: CDR1 SGHRS, CDR2 YFSETQ. V dropped 0 bases and J dropped 12 bases, with 9 bases sitting between them. The CDR3 consists of 12 residues. The CDR3 region has the DNA TGCGCCAGCAGCTTGGTTGGAGGACAACTGTTTTTT. It encodes CASSLVGGQLFF.

The genes are TRBV7-3 and TRBJ2-7; D may be TRBD2 (5 bases). The ends were cut back, 2 bases at V and 4 bases at J, with 15 bases in the middle. Germline V gene sequence: CDR1 SGHTA, CDR2 FQGTGA. The CDR3 spans 15 residues. The CDR3 sequence: CASSLWGGGSYEQYF. CDR3 coding DNA: TGTGCCAGCAGCTTATGGGGTGGAGGAAGTTACGAGCAGTACTTC.

V usage is TRBV4-1 and J usage is TRBJ1-1; D is perhaps TRBD1 (6 bases). V was cut by 1 base and J by 1 base, with 10 bases left in between. Germline V lookup: CDR1 MGHRA, CDR2 YSYEKL. The CDR3 is 15 amino acids. In nucleotides, the CDR3 is TGCGCCAGCAGCCAAGCTGGACAGAGGAACACTGAAGCTTTCTTT. As protein: CASSQAGQRNTEAFF.

V usage is TRBV11-2 and J usage is TRBJ1-1; possibly TRBD1 for D (6 bases). The CDR3 has 14 residues. Germline loops: CDR1 SGHAT, CDR2 FQNNGV. The V end lost 4 bases, the J end lost 2 bases, and 11 bases lay between the germline ends. The CDR3 coding sequence is TGTGCCAGCAGCTCACCGGGGGCTAACACTGAAGCTTTCTTT. Translated: CASSSPGANTEAFF. Combining the CDR3 with reference TRBV11-2 and TRBJ1-1 gives the whole variable domain EAGVAQSPRYKIIEKRQSVAFWCNPISGHATLYWYQQILGQGPKLLIQFQNNGVVDDSQLPKDRFSAERLKGVDSTLKIQPAKLEDSAVYLCASSSPGANTEAFFGQGTRLTVV.

This chain joins TRBV7-8 and TRBJ2-2, with TRBD2 matching over 8 bases. Trimming removed 0 bases from V and 1 base from J; junction bases left unmatched: 10. The length of the CDR3 is 19 residues. CDR1 is SGHVS, CDR2 FQNEAQ, per germline. CDR3 nucleotides: TGTGCCAGCAGCTTAGCGCGTAGTAGCGGGACTCAGAACACCGGGGAGCTGTTTTTT. Its protein is CASSLARSSGTQNTGELFF.

This clone has just a few counts. The J gene is TRBJ2-5, the V gene TRBV2, with 7 bases aligning to TRBD1. The germline V gene has CDR1 SNHLY and CDR2 FYNNEI. V shed 1 base and J 2 bases; nucleotides not matched to a gene: 4. There are 15 residues in the CDR3. The CDR3 spells CASSEGQGGQETQYF. CDR3 nucleotide sequence: TGTGCCAGCAGTGAAGGACAGGGCGGGCAAGAGACCCAGTACTTC.

The V call is TRBV15, the J call TRBJ2-7, with TRBD1 matching over 9 bases. The CDR3 is 15 amino acids. Losses at the gene ends were 2 bases for V and 4 bases for J; bases not matched to a gene: 6. Germline V gene lookup returns CDR1 LNHNV and CDR2 YYDKDF (reference sequence). The CDR3 loop reads CATSRRGQGRYEQYF. For the CDR3, the DNA is TGTGCCACCAGCAGAAGAGGACAGGGGAGGTACGAGCAGTACTTC.

This clone was found once. DNA for the CDR3: TGCAGCGCCCGGGACAGGCTTACCTCGACGACCCAGTACTTC. Residues: CSARDRLTSTTQYF. The V gene is TRBV29-1, the J gene TRBJ2-5; 8 nucleotides line up with TRBD1. The CDR3 spans 14 residues. Per the germline V gene, CDR1 is SQVTM and CDR2 is ANQGSEA. J lost 7 bases, V lost 7 bases, and 14 bases had no gene match.

This clone was counted only a few times. The junction differs from germline at one of its ends, possibly a read error. DNA for the CDR3: TGCGCCAGCACCTTGGACGGTCTAGCGGGAAACCAAGAGACCCAGTACTTC. This sequence encodes CASTLDGLAGNQETQYF. The V gene is TRBV5-1, the J gene TRBJ2-5; 9 positions agree with TRBD2. The CDR3 contains 17 residues. Germline CDR1 and CDR2: SGHRS and YFSETQ.

The chain couples TRBV28 to TRBJ2-7; D is undetermined. Per germline, CDR1 MDHEN and CDR2 SYDVKM. The CDR3 is 11 amino acids. V shed 4 bases and J shed 2 bases, with 3 bases lying between them. CDR3 sequence reads: CASSWTYEQYF. The CDR3 DNA follows: TGTGCCAGCAGTTGGACCTACGAGCAGTACTTC.

DNA of the CDR3: TGTGCCAGCACCAGCGGGAGCGTCGAGCAGTACTTC. Translating gives CASTSGSVEQYF. The V gene is TRBV28, the J gene TRBJ2-7; 8 positions match TRBD2. The CDR3 is 12 residues long. In germline, CDR1 is MDHEN, CDR2 SYDVKM. J gave up 6 bases and V 7 bases, and 5 bases lay outside the gene matches.

The genes are TRBV6-1 and TRBJ2-3, with a tentative D call TRBD2 (6 bases). CDR3 length: 13 residues. With 7 bases removed from V and 4 bases from J, the gap between germline ends came to 12 bases. CDR1 MNHNS and CDR2 SASEGT come from the germline V gene. CDR3 sequence reads: CASNREWADTQYF. CDR3 DNA sequence: TGTGCCAGCAACCGGGAGTGGGCAGATACGCAGTATTTT.

J is TRBJ1-2 and V is TRBV6-1, with D unresolved. Per the germline V gene, CDR1 is MNHNS and CDR2 is SASEGT. The CDR3 covers 14 residues. The ends were cut back, 6 bases at V and 4 bases at J, with 15 bases in the middle. The CDR3 DNA is TGTGCCAGCAGGGACCATGGGAGTGGCTATGGCTACACCTTC. It specifies CASRDHGSGYGYTF.

In its sample, this clone ranks as medium-sized. The rearrangement joins TRBV27 to TRBJ2-1; 8 bases map to TRBD1. The CDR3 length is 14 residues. Germline loops: CDR1 MNHEY, CDR2 SMNVEV (reference sequence). V was pared by 6 bases and J by 6 bases, with 7 bases of the junction left unmatched. Here the CDR3 DNA reads TGTGCCAGCAGATTAATGCAGGGGGCCAATGAGCAGTTCTTC. It translates to CASRLMQGANEQFF.

The V call is TRBV5-1, the J call TRBJ1-1; D perhaps matches TRBD1 (5 bases). V lost 1 base to trimming and J lost 0 bases, with 10 bases between them. Germline V CDR1 and CDR2: SGHRS, YFSETQ. CDR3 size: 15 residues. The CDR3 loop reads CASSLLRGVNTEAFF. CDR3 sequence (DNA): TGCGCCAGCAGCTTGCTAAGAGGGGTGAACACTGAAGCTTTCTTT.

The chain links TRBV6-4 to TRBJ2-3; D might be TRBD1 or TRBD2, each matching 5 bases. CDR3 length: 13 residues. Germline V lookup: CDR1 MRHNA, CDR2 SNTAGT. Trimming took 6 bases from V and 4 from J, leaving 11 bases between them. The CDR3 loop reads CASSQRDPDTQYF. CDR3 DNA: TGTGCCAGCAGCCAGAGGGACCCAGATACGCAGTATTTT.

The V gene is TRBV28, the J gene TRBJ2-1, with a tentative D call TRBD2 (5 bases). V lost 2 bases and J lost 3, with 20 bases in between. In germline, CDR1 is MDHEN, CDR2 SYDVKM. CDR3 length equals 18 residues. The CDR3 is CASSLADSKRTGYNEQFF. The CDR3 DNA reads as TGTGCCAGCAGTTTAGCGGACTCTAAGCGGACGGGCTACAATGAGCAGTTCTTC.

The V call is TRBV10-3, the J call TRBJ2-4; D remains ambiguous. The CDR3 loop spans 18 amino acids. Germline V lookup: CDR1 ENHRY, CDR2 SYGVKD. Trimming left V 1 base short and J 1 base short, with 17 bases between. The CDR3 DNA sequence: TGTGCCATCAGTGAGTGGCAGGTGTTGGTTCGGGCCAAAAACATTCAGTACTTC. Encoded protein: CAISEWQVLVRAKNIQYF.

The chain carries TRBV5-1 and TRBJ2-7; no clear D. Germline V CDR1 and CDR2: SGHRS, YFSETQ. The CDR3 has 12 residues. Trimming stripped 2 bases from V and 1 base from J, with 4 bases between. CDR3 sequence (DNA): TGCGCCAGCAGCTTTTCTTCCTACGAGCAGTACTTC. This translates into CASSFSSYEQYF.

This chain uses TRBV15 with TRBJ2-7; D is unclear. V shed 0 bases and J shed 0 bases, with 9 bases lying between them. Germline CDR1 is LNHNV and CDR2 is YYDKDF (reference sequence). The CDR3 extends over 15 amino acids. Here the CDR3 reads CATSRDGWSSYEQYF. The CDR3 DNA reads TGTGCCACCAGCAGAGATGGGTGGAGCTCCTACGAGCAGTACTTC.

This clone showed up just a few times. The chain has TRBV28 and TRBJ2-1, with a weak D call TRBD1 (5 bases). V gave up 5 bases and J gave up 5 bases, with 19 bases separating them. From germline, CDR1 is MDHEN and CDR2 SYDVKM. CDR3 length: 16 residues. The CDR3 bases are TGTGCCAGCAGTGCGCTAGGGGTTTCGGCCGACAATGAGCAGTTCTTC. Translation gives CASSALGVSADNEQFF. Combining the CDR3 with reference TRBV28 and TRBJ2-1 gives the whole variable domain DVKVTQSSRYLVKRTGEKVFLECVQDMDHENMFWYRQDPGLGLRLIYFSYDVKMKEKGDIPEGYSVSREKKERFSLILESASTNQTSMYLCASSALGVSADNEQFFGPGTRLTVL.

The table lists this clone with a count of one. The genes are TRBV7-9 and TRBJ2-1; 9 bases line up with TRBD1. Looked up from germline, CDR1 is SEHNR and CDR2 is FQNEAQ (reference sequence). V shed 2 bases and J 5 bases; nucleotides not matched to a gene: 10. There are 17 residues in the CDR3. The CDR3 loop reads CASSLKEDRGLHNEQFF. The CDR3 DNA follows: TGTGCCAGCAGCTTAAAGGAGGACAGGGGCCTCCACAATGAGCAGTTCTTC.

V gene TRBV28 combines with J gene TRBJ2-1; D possibly uses TRBD1 or TRBD2 (6 bases each). This CDR3 has 18 residues. Trimming removed 0 bases from V and 0 bases from J, with 15 bases in between. Germline V gives CDR1 MDHEN, CDR2 SYDVKM. CDR3 nucleotide sequence: TGTGCCAGCAGTTTATGGGGGGGACAACAGACCTCCTACAATGAGCAGTTCTTC. It specifies CASSLWGGQQTSYNEQFF.

The chain uses TRBV7-8 and TRBJ2-1, with 9 bases aligning to TRBD1. The CDR3 has 15 amino acids. V lost 0 bases to trimming and J lost 9 bases; unmatched junction nucleotides: 6. Germline CDR1 and CDR2: SGHVS and FQNEAQ. The CDR3 reads CASSLAGQGTGEQFF. CDR3 DNA sequence: TGTGCCAGCAGCTTAGCGGGACAGGGTACAGGTGAGCAGTTCTTC.